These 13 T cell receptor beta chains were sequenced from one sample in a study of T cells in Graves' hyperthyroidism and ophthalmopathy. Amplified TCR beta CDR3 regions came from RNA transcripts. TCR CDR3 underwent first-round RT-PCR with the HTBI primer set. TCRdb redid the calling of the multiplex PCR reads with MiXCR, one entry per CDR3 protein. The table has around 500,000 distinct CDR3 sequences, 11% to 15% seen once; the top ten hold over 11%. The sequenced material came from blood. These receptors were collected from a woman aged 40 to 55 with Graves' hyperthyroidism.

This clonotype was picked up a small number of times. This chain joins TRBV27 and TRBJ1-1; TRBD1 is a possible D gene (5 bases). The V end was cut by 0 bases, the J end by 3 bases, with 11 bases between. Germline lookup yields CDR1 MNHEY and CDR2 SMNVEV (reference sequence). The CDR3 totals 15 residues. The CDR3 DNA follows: TGTGCCAGCAGTTTATCGGGGCAACTTTACACTGAAGCTTTCTTT. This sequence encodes CASSLSGQLYTEAFF.

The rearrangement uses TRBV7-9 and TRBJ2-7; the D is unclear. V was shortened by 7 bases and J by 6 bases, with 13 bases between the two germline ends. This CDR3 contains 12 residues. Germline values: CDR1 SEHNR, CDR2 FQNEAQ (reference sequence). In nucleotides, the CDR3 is TGTGCCAGCACCTACCTATCGAGCGAGCAGTACTTC. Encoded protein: CASTYLSSEQYF.

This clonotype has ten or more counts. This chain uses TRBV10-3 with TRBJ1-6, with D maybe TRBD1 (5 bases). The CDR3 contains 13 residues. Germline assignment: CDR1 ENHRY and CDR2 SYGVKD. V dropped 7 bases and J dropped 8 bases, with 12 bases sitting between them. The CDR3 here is CAIMRGADSPLHF. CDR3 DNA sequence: TGTGCCATCATGAGAGGGGCGGATTCACCCCTCCACTTT.

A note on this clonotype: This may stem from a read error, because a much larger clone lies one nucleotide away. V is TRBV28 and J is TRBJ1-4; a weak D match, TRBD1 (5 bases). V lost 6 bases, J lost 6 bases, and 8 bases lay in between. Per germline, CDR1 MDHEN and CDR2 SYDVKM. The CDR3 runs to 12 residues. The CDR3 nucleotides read TGTGCCAGCAGGCCAGGGTATGAAAAACTGTTTTTT. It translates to CASRPGYEKLFF.

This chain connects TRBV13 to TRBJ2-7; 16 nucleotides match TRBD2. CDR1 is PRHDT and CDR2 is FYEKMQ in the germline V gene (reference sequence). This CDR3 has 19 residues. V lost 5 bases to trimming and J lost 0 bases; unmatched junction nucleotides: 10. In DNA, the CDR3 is TGTGCCAGCAGCCCCGGAGGGGGACTAGCGGGAGGGGGCTCCTACGAGCAGTACTTC. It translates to CASSPGGGLAGGGSYEQYF.

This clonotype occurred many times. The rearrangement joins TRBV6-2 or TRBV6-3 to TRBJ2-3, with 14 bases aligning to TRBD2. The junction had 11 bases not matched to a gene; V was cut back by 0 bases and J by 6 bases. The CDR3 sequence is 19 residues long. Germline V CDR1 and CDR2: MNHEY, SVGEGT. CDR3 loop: CASSYSGGLAGVPLDTQYF. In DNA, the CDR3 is TGTGCCAGCAGTTACTCTGGGGGACTAGCGGGAGTCCCGCTGGATACGCAGTATTTT.

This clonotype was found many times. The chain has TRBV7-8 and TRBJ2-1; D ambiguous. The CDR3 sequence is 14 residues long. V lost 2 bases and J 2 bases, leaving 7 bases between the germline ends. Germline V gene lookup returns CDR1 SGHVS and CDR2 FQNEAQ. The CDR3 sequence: CASSLRVAYNEQFF. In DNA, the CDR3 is TGTGCCAGCAGCTTAAGGGTAGCCTACAATGAGCAGTTCTTC.

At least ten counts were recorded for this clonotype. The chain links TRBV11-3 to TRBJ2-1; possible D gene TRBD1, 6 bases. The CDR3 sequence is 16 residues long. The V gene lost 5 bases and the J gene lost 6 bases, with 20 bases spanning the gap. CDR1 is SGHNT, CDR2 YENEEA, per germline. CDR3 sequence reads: CASSVVRGTAFNEQFF. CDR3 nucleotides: TGTGCCAGCAGCGTCGTAAGGGGGACGGCTTTCAATGAGCAGTTCTTC.

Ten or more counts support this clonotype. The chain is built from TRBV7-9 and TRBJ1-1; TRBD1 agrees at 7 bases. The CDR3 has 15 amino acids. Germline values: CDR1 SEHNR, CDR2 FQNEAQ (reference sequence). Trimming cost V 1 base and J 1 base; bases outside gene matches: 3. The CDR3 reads CASSLEGAGNTEAFF. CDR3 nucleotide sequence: TGTGCCAGCAGCTTAGAGGGGGCGGGGAACACTGAAGCTTTCTTT.

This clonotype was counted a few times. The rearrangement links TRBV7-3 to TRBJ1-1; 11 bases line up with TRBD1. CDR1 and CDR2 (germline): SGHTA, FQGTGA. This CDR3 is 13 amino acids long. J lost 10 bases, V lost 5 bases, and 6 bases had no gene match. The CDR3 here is CASSNGQGASAFF. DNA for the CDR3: TGTGCCAGCAGCAATGGACAGGGGGCGTCAGCTTTCTTT.

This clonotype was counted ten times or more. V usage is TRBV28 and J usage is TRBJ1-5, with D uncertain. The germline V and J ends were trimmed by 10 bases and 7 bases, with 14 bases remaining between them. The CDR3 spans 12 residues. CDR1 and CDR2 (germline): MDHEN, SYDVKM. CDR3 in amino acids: CATQPGSQPQHF. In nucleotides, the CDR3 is TGTGCCACCCAACCGGGGAGCCAGCCCCAGCATTTT.

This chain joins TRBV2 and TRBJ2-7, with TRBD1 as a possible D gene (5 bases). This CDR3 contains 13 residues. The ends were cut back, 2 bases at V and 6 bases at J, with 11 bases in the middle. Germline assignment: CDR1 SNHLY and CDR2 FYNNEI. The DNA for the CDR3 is TGTGCCAGCAGTGAACAGGGAATTGGCGAGCAGTACTTC. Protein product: CASSEQGIGEQYF.

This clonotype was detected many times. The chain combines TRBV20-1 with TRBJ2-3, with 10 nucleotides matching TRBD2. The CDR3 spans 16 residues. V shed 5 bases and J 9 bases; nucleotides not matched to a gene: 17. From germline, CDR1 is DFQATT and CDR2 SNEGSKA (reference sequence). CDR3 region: CSAHAAGTSEGNTQYF. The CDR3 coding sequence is TGCAGTGCTCACGCCGCCGGGACTAGCGAGGGGAACACGCAGTATTTT.